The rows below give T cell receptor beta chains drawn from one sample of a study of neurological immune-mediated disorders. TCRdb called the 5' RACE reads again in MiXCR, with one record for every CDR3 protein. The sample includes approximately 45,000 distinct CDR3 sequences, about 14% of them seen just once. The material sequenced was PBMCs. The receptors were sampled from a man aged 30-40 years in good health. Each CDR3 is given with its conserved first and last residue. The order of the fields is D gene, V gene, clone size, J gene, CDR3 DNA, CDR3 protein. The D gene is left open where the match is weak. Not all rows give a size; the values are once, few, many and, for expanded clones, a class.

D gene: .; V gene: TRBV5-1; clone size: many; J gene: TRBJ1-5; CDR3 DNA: TGCGCCAGCAGCTTGGATGTCGGGGGCGGCAATCAGCCCCAGCATTTT; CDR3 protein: CASSLDVGGGNQPQHF
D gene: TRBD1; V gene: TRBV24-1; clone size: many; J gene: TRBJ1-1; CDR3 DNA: TGTGCCACCAGTAGACAGGGGGCGGGTGGCACTGAAGCTTTCTTT; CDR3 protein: CATSRQGAGGTEAFF
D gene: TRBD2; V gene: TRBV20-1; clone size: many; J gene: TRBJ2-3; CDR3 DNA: TGCAGTGCTAGAGACCTCCAGGCTAGCGGGACCACAGATACGCAGTATTTT; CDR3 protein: CSARDLQASGTTDTQYF
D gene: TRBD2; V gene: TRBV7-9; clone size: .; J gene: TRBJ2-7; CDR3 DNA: TGTGCCAGCAGCTTAGCTGGCGGGAGTGTCTACGAGCAGTACTTC; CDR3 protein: CASSLAGGSVYEQYF
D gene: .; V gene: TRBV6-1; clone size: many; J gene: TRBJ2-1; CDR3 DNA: TGTGCCAGCAGTGAAGCGCTCGGGTACAATGAGCAGTTCTTC; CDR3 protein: CASSEALGYNEQFF
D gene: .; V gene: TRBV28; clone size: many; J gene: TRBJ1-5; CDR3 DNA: TGTGCCAGCACCCTCCCCAGTGGAATCAATCAGCCCCAGCATTTT; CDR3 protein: CASTLPSGINQPQHF
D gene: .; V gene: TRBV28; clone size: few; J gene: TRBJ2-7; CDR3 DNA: TGTGCCAGCAGGGACAGTCGAACGGAAAACGAGCAGTACTTC; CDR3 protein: CASRDSRTENEQYF
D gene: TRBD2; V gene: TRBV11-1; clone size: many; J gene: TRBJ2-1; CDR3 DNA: TGTGCCAGCAGCCCCCGGACTAGCCCCTCCTTTTACAATGAGCAGTTCTTC; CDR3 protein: CASSPRTSPSFYNEQFF
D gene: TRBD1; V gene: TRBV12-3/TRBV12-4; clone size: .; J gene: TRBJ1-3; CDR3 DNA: TGTGCCAGCAGACCCGGGACAGGTTTTGGAAATACCATATATTTT; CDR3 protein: CASRPGTGFGNTIYF
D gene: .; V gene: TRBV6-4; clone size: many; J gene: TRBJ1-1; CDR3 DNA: TGTGCCAGCAAGATGGGCACTGAAGCTTTCTTT; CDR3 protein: CASKMGTEAFF
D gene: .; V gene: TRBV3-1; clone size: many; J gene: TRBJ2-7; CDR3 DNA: TGTGCCAGCAGCCACCTCGGGGTAACCTACGAGCAGTACTTC; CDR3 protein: CASSHLGVTYEQYF
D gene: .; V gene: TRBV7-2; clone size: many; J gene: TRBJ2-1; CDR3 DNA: TGTGCCAGCAGCCCGCAGAGGAATGAGCAGTTCTTC; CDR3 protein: CASSPQRNEQFF
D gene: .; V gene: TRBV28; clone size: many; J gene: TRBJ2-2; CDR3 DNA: TGTGCCAGCAGATTCCCGGAAGGGACTGCGAACACCGGGGAGCTGTTTTTT; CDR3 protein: CASRFPEGTANTGELFF
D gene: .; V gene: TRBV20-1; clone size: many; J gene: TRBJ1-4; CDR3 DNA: TGCAGTGCTGGAGGGCAGGGTGGGAGTGAAAAACTGTTTTTT; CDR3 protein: CSAGGQGGSEKLFF
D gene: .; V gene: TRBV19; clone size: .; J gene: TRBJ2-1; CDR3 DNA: TGTGCCAGTAGTATTTATAGGCGTACTACTTACAATGAGCAGTTCTTC; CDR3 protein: CASSIYRRTTYNEQFF
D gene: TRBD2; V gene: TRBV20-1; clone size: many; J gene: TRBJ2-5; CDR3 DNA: TGCAGTGCTTTCGGTTTGCGGGAGAGAGAAGAGACCCAGTACTTC; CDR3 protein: CSAFGLREREETQYF
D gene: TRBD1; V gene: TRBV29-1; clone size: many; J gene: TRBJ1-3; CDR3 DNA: TGCAGCGTTCACAGGGGAGCTGGAAACACCATATATTTT; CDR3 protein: CSVHRGAGNTIYF
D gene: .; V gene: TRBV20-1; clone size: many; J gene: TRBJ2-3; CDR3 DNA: TGCAGTGCTAGAGATGGAGTGTTCCCAGATACGCAGTATTTT; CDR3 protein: CSARDGVFPDTQYF
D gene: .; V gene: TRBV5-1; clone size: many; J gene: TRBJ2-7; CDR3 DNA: TGCGCCAGCAGCTTGGCCGGGGAGGGGGCAATCGAGCAGTACTTC; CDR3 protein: CASSLAGEGAIEQYF
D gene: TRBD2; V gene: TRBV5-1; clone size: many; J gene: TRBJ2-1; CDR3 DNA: TGCGCCAGCAGCGTTTCTAGCGGGAGGGCCATGAATGAGCAGTTCTTC; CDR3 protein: CASSVSSGRAMNEQFF
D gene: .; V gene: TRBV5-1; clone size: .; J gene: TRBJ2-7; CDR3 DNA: TGCGCCAGCAGCTCAGTGGACAGCTCTCGCGAGCAGTACTTC; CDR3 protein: CASSSVDSSREQYF
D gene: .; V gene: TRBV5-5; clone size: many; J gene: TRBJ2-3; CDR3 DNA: TGTGCCAGCAGCTTTCGGGTTAGCACAGATACGCAGTATTTT; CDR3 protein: CASSFRVSTDTQYF
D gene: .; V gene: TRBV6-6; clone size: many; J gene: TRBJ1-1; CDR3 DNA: TGTGCCAGCAGCACCAACCCTGACACTGAAGCTTTCTTT; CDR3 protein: CASSTNPDTEAFF
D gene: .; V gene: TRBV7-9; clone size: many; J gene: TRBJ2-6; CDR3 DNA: TGTGCCAGCACCACCTTGGGGAGCTCTGGGGCCAACGTCCTGACTTTC; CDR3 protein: CASTTLGSSGANVLTF
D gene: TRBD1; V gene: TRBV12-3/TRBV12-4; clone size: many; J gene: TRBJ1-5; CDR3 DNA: TGTGCCAGCAGGTCGGGACAGGGAGCACAGCCCCAGCATTTT; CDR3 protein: CASRSGQGAQPQHF
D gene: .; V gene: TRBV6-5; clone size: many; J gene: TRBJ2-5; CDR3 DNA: TGTGCCAGCAGTTACTCGGGGCAGCAAGAGACCCAGTACTTC; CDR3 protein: CASSYSGQQETQYF